Below, one T cell receptor beta chain is given with its context. The CDR3 runs to 16 residues. The germline V gene encodes CDR1 SGHVS and CDR2 FQNEAQ. Losses at the gene ends were 5 bases for V and 0 bases for J; bases not matched to a gene: 7. This entry belongs to a study of spatial heterogeneity in lung cancer. Study summary: A total of fewer than 80 untreated early-stage non-small cell lung cancer patients served as donors.

Time point meaning: blood at routine non-recurrence follow-up after resection. Sequencing was performed on whole RNA extracted from tumor and nontumor lung tissue, or from frozen PBMC, and the material was left unsorted. TCRdb re-called the 5' RACE reads with MiXCR, one entry per CDR3 protein. This sample carries some 54,000 distinct CDR3 sequences, less than 9.5% of them seen once, and the ten largest clones take around 36%. The sample in question was PBMCs, obtained at follow-up. The chain has TRBV7-8 and TRBJ2-1; 7 bases map to TRBD1. The sequence was obtained from a female donor with early-stage non-small cell lung cancer. The CDR3 is CASSPGTVSSYNEQFF. The CDR3 bases are TGTGCCAGCAGCCCTGGGACAGTTAGCTCCTACAATGAGCAGTTCTTC.